Listed here are 10 T cell receptor beta chains from one sample, sequenced in a study of blood T cells in healthy people across ages. Combining a sample-barcoded 5' primer with a J-beta primer mix, a second PCR ran for about 7 to 11 cycles. TCRdb recomputed calls from the 5' RACE reads with MiXCR, one row per CDR3 protein. The table records around 400,000 distinct CDR3 sequences, about 52% of them present only once. The specimen was blood. The origin of the receptors is a man in his sixties in good health.

This clonotype turned up a few times. V is TRBV13 and J is TRBJ2-7, with D perhaps TRBD1 or TRBD2 (5 bases each). CDR3 length equals 16 residues. V was shortened by 0 bases and J by 5 bases, with 17 bases between the two germline ends. Germline V gives CDR1 PRHDT, CDR2 FYEKMQ (reference sequence). CDR3 protein: CASSLGGVPSSDEQYF. The CDR3 nucleotides read TGTGCCAGCAGCTTAGGGGGGGTGCCCTCCTCGGACGAGCAGTACTTC. Variable domain in full (rest from reference TRBV13 and TRBJ2-7): AAGVIQSPRHLIKEKRETATLKCYPIPRHDTVYWYQQGPGQDPQFLISFYEKMQSDKGSIPDRFSAQQFSDYHSELNMSSLELGDSALYFCASSLGGVPSSDEQYFGPGTRLTVT.

The rearrangement uses TRBV7-2 and TRBJ2-1; TRBD1 aligns across 10 bases. Germline V CDR1 and CDR2: SGHTA, FQGNSA. The CDR3 totals 15 residues. With V trimmed by 5 bases and J by 2 bases, 3 bases remained unmatched. The CDR3: CASSAGQGTYNEQFF. The CDR3 DNA sequence: TGTGCCAGCAGCGCGGGACAGGGGACCTACAATGAGCAGTTCTTC.

The CDR3, as DNA: TGTGCCAGCAGTGGACTAGCGGGAGGCCCCTACGAGCAGTACTTC. Protein sequence: CASSGLAGGPYEQYF. This sequence joins TRBV27 and TRBJ2-7, with TRBD2 matching 14 bases. Germline values: CDR1 MNHEY, CDR2 SMNVEV (reference sequence). This CDR3 has 15 amino acids. The ends lost 5 bases at V and 2 bases at J; junction bases unmatched: 2.

The rearrangement joins TRBV3-1 to TRBJ2-3; 8 bases agree with TRBD2. The trim removed 3 bases at V and 4 bases at J, leaving 9 bases unmatched. CDR3 length equals 16 residues. CDR1 is LGHDT and CDR2 is YNNKEL in the germline V gene (reference sequence). The CDR3 DNA is TGTGCCAGCAGCCAGCGGCGAGCGGGGGCCGCAGATACGCAGTATTTT. Translation: CASSQRRAGAADTQYF.

V gene TRBV11-2 combines with J gene TRBJ2-1; a weak D match, TRBD1 (6 bases). The ends were cut back, 5 bases at V and 5 bases at J, with 13 bases in the middle. This CDR3 contains 14 residues. Germline lookup yields CDR1 SGHAT and CDR2 FQNNGV. CDR3 region: CASSPRDIDNEQFF. The CDR3 DNA sequence: TGTGCCAGCAGCCCACGGGACATCGACAATGAGCAGTTCTTC.

The rearrangement joins TRBV9 to TRBJ1-2, with unresolved D. The CDR3 consists of 13 residues. In germline, CDR1 is SGDLS, CDR2 YYNGEE. Deletions cut 0 bases from V and 5 bases from J, with 8 bases between. CDR3 residues: CASSVDQAYGYTF. In nucleotides, the CDR3 is TGTGCCAGCAGCGTAGACCAGGCTTATGGCTACACCTTC.

As concerns this clonotype: Possible read error: a much larger clone is one base away. V and J are TRBV7-2 and TRBJ2-7; tentative D call: TRBD1 (5 bases). The V gene's germline CDR1 is SGHTA and CDR2 FQGNSA. The CDR3 is 15 residues long. The ends were cut back, 1 base at V and 3 bases at J, with 13 bases in the middle. CDR3 nucleotides: TGTGCCAGCAGCTTAGATGGCAGGGCCATCTACGAGCAGTACTTC. Translated: CASSLDGRAIYEQYF. Variable domain in full (rest from reference TRBV7-2 and TRBJ2-7): GAGVSQSPSNKVTEKGKDVELRCDPISGHTALYWYRQSLGQGLEFLIYFQGNSAPDKSGLPSDRFSAERTGGSVSTLTIQRTQQEDSAVYLCASSLDGRAIYEQYFGPGTRLTVT.

A note on this clonotype: Germline is not matched at one junction end, which may reflect a read error. V usage is TRBV20-1 and J usage is TRBJ2-3; D is possibly TRBD2 (6 bases). Germline CDR1 DFQATT, CDR2 SNEGSKA (reference sequence). The length of the CDR3 is 14 residues. The CDR3 reads CSASVGLPLDTQYF. In DNA, the CDR3 is TGCAGCGCTAGTGTGGGACTCCCTTTAGATACGCAGTATTTT.

This clonotype was recorded at least ten times. The chain has TRBV6-2 or TRBV6-3 and TRBJ1-2; D remains unclear. This CDR3 region has 17 residues. The V gene's germline CDR1 is MNHEY and CDR2 SVGEGT. The V end lost 7 bases, the J end lost 4 bases, and 25 bases lay between the germline ends. The CDR3 sequence: CASTSRGGKELRYGYTF. CDR3 nucleotide sequence: TGTGCCAGCACATCCCGGGGAGGGAAGGAACTCCGCTATGGCTACACCTTC.

The chain uses TRBV20-1 and TRBJ1-1, with D tentatively TRBD1 (5 bases). V was trimmed by 5 bases and J by 5 bases, leaving 9 bases between them. Germline-derived CDR1 and CDR2 are DFQATT and SNEGSKA (reference sequence). This CDR3 contains 11 residues. CDR3 DNA: TGCAGTGCTGGTCAGGGTACTGAAGCTTTCTTT. Protein sequence: CSAGQGTEAFF.